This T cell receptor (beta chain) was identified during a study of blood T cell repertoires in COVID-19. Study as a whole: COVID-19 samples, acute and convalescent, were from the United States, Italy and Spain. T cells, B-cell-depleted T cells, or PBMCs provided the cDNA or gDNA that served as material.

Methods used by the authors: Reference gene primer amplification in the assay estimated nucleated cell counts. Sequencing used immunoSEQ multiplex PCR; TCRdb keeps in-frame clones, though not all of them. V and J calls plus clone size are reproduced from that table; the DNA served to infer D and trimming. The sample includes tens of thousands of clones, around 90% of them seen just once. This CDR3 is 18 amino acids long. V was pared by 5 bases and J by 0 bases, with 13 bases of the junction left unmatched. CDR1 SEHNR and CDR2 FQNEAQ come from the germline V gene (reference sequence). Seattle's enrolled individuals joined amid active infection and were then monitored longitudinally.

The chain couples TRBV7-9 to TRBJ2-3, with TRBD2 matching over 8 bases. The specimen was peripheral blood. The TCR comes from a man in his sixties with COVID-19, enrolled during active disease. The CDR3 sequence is CASSPFTSGFLSTDTQYF. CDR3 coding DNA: TGTGCCAGCAGCCCCTTTACTAGCGGCTTCCTTAGCACAGATACGCAGTATTTT.